What follows are 9 T cell receptor beta chains derived from one specimen sequenced in a study of control samples from healthy donors and cancer patients. The assay was immunoSEQ multiplex PCR, and TCRdb's table has in-frame clones only and misses some. This table has 120,000 or so clones, around 86% appearing once. Source material: blood. The source of these receptors is a man between 40 and 49 years old in good health.

The V gene is TRBV6-6, the J gene TRBJ2-7; unclear D gene. CDR3 length equals 14 residues. The germline gives CDR1 MNHNY, CDR2 SVGAGI (reference sequence). Trimming removed 1 base at V and 2 bases at J, with 9 bases between. The CDR3 sequence is CASSYLQIPYEQYF. CDR3 in DNA: TGTGCCAGCAGTTACTTGCAGATACCCTACGAGCAGTACTTC.

The genes are TRBV25-1 and TRBJ1-1; no clear D. The CDR3 covers 14 residues. Trimming removed 0 bases from V and 7 bases from J, with 12 bases in between. Germline values: CDR1 MGHDK, CDR2 SYGVNS. In DNA form, the CDR3 reads TGTGCCAGCAGTGAATATGTGGCAACTAATGAAGCTTTCTTT. Its translation is CASSEYVATNEAFF. The complete variable domain, with remaining parts taken from reference TRBV25-1 and TRBJ1-1, reads EADIYQTPRYLVIGTGKKITLECSQTMGHDKMYWYQQDPGMELHLIHYSYGVNSTEKGDLSSESTVSRIRTEHFPLTLESARPSHTSQYLCASSEYVATNEAFFGQGTRLTVV.

The chain recombines TRBV12-3 or TRBV12-4 with TRBJ1-5; tentatively, D is TRBD1 (5 bases). This CDR3 spans 12 amino acids. V shed 3 bases and J shed 7 bases, with 7 bases lying between them. The chain's CDR3 is CASSFRVQPQHF. In nucleotides, the CDR3 is TGTGCCAGCAGTTTCAGGGTACAGCCCCAGCATTTT.

This chain joins TRBV24-1 and TRBJ2-2; the D gene is possibly TRBD2 (7 bases). The CDR3 has 15 residues. CDR1 KGHDR and CDR2 SFDVKD come from the germline V gene. Deletions cut 7 bases from V and 0 bases from J, with 11 bases between. CDR3 residues: CATRRGGANTGELFF. In nucleotides, the CDR3 is TGTGCCACCAGAAGGGGGGGGGCGAACACCGGGGAGCTGTTTTTT.

V and J are TRBV23-1 and TRBJ2-2; TRBD1 aligns across 8 bases. TRBV23-1 is recorded as an ORF, its role being uncertain. V lost 6 bases and J lost 0; bases outside the gene matches: 3. The CDR3 runs to 15 residues. The CDR3 loop is CASRPGQANTGELFF. CDR3 nucleotides: TGCGCCAGCAGACCGGGACAGGCGAACACCGGGGAGCTGTTTTTT.

V gene TRBV10-3 combines with J gene TRBJ1-4, with TRBD1 identical over 8 bases. The CDR3 has 12 amino acids. After removal of 10 bases from V and 8 bases from J, the junction contained 6 bases not matched to a gene. Germline V lookup: CDR1 ENHRY, CDR2 SYGVKD. The CDR3 spells CATQGAGEKLFF. The DNA for the CDR3 is TGTGCCACCCAGGGGGCAGGAGAAAAACTGTTTTTT.

This sequence joins TRBV7-9 and TRBJ2-6; D perhaps matches TRBD1 (5 bases). The CDR3 is 17 amino acids. V lost 1 base and J 0 bases, leaving 10 bases between the germline ends. Looked up from germline, CDR1 is SEHNR and CDR2 is FQNEAQ (reference sequence). In DNA form, the CDR3 reads TGTGCCAGCAGCTTAGTCCGACAGAGCTCTGGGGCCAACGTCCTGACTTTC. Its translation is CASSLVRQSSGANVLTF.

V and J are TRBV7-2 and TRBJ2-7; D not resolved. CDR3 length equals 14 residues. Germline CDR1 reads SGHTA; CDR2 reads FQGNSA. Trimming took off 5 bases at V and 4 bases at J, with 15 bases between the two ends. CDR3 DNA sequence: TGTGCCAGCAGCCCCGTTAACAAAAAATACGAGCAGTACTTC. Translating gives CASSPVNKKYEQYF.

The chain uses TRBV7-2 and TRBJ1-2; 7 nucleotides match TRBD1. With 5 bases clipped from V and 2 bases from J, the junction kept 2 bases outside the gene matches. Germline-derived CDR1 and CDR2 are SGHTA and FQGNSA. The CDR3 totals 13 residues. CDR3 amino acids: CASSQGQNYGYTF. The CDR3 DNA reads as TGTGCCAGCAGCCAGGGACAGAACTATGGCTACACCTTC.